Sequencing of this TCR beta chain was carried out in a study of T cells after yellow fever vaccination. Study findings and constraints: Only a minor proportion of clonotypes was detected across both CD4 and CD8 compartments. Abundant clonotypes from the bulk population could contaminate FACS-sorted repertoires.

Synthesis of TCR cDNA relied on 5'RACE template switching, which attached a universal primer site and UMIs. TCRdb re-analysed the 5' RACE reads in MiXCR, keeping a single row per CDR3 protein. This sample has around 150,000 distinct CDR3 sequences, with 6.5% to 8.5% found just once. Unmatched junction bases numbered 9, after V lost 3 bases and J lost 8 bases. In germline, CDR1 is SGHKS, CDR2 YYEKEE (reference sequence). The CDR3 runs to 16 residues. As for this clonotype: The target antigen is unknown.

The sequence was obtained from a man in his late teens or twenties who received the YFV17D yellow fever vaccine. Sequenced here: CD4+ T cells sorted from PBMCs, sampled around 5 days after the first yellow fever vaccination. The rearrangement joins TRBV5-5 to TRBJ1-6, with 9 bases fitting TRBD1. The CDR3 bases are TGTGCCAGCAGCTGGCGACAGGGGGTTCTGGATTCACCCCTCCACTTT. Encoded protein: CASSWRQGVLDSPLHF.